The 25 T cell receptor beta chains below all came from one sample that was sequenced in a study of CD8+ T cells in alopecia areata. cDNA serving as the sequencing template came from extracted, reverse transcribed RNA. The method was immunoSEQ multiplex PCR; TCRdb's version includes in-frame clones alone and lacks a portion of them. The sample records under 350,000 clones, about three fifths being singletons. Documented treatment: oral pan-JAK inhibitor, 5-10 mg twice daily. The sample here was CD4+ T cells sorted from blood, taken at week 24, from a patient treated with tofacitinib. The receptors derive from a human donor with alopecia areata.

The chain recombines TRBV6-5 with TRBJ2-7; 7 bases align to TRBD1. The V gene end was trimmed by 6 bases and the J gene end by 5 bases; junction bases not matched to a gene: 4. CDR1 is MNHEY and CDR2 is SVGAGI in the germline V gene. The CDR3 covers 12 residues. The CDR3 DNA follows: TGTGCCAGCAGGACGACAGGGAACGAGCAGTACTTC. Encoded protein: CASRTTGNEQYF.

The chain recombines TRBV6-5 with TRBJ2-7; the D gene could be TRBD1 or TRBD2 (5 bases each). The CDR3 is 15 amino acids. V was pared by 2 bases and J by 6 bases, with 17 bases between. Germline V gene data show CDR1 as MNHEY and CDR2 as SVGAGI. CDR3 in amino acids: CASSYRGVKAAEQYF. The CDR3 DNA is TGTGCCAGCAGTTACAGAGGGGTAAAAGCAGCCGAGCAGTACTTC.

V gene TRBV15 combines with J gene TRBJ1-5, with D uncertain. The CDR3 totals 13 residues. V dropped 1 base and J dropped 6 bases, with 7 bases sitting between them. Per the germline V gene, CDR1 is LNHNV and CDR2 is YYDKDF (reference sequence). The DNA for the CDR3 is TGTGCCACCAGCAGAGTTAGCGGTCAGCCCCAGCATTTT. Translated: CATSRVSGQPQHF.

This chain joins TRBV25-1 and TRBJ1-2; D ambiguous. This CDR3 contains 12 residues. Germline V lookup: CDR1 MGHDK, CDR2 SYGVNS. V was shortened by 0 bases and J by 4 bases, with 3 bases between the two germline ends. DNA for the CDR3: TGTGCCAGCAGTGAATACAGCTATGGCTACACCTTC. It yields the protein CASSEYSYGYTF.

This sequence joins TRBV5-1 and TRBJ2-7, with a tentative D call TRBD1 (5 bases). From germline, CDR1 is SGHRS and CDR2 YFSETQ. Between the trimmed V and J ends, which lost 3 bases and 3 bases, there was a span of 13 bases. The CDR3 length is 14 residues. The CDR3 is CASSSDRELYEQYF. Written as DNA, the CDR3 is TGCGCCAGCAGCTCAGACAGAGAACTCTACGAGCAGTACTTC.

This clone occurred a few times. The chain carries TRBV7-2 and TRBJ2-1; tentatively, D is TRBD1 (5 bases). With 0 bases removed from V and 2 bases from J, the gap between germline ends came to 14 bases. CDR1 and CDR2 from the germline V gene are SGHTA and FQGNSA. This CDR3 has 17 residues. The CDR3 reads CASSLAPQGPTYNEQFF. The DNA for the CDR3 is TGTGCCAGCAGCTTAGCGCCCCAGGGTCCTACCTACAATGAGCAGTTCTTC. The entire variable domain, with the rest obtained from reference TRBV7-2 and TRBJ2-1, is as follows: GAGVSQSPSNKVTEKGKDVELRCDPISGHTALYWYRQSLGQGLEFLIYFQGNSAPDKSGLPSDRFSAERTGGSVSTLTIQRTQQEDSAVYLCASSLAPQGPTYNEQFFGPGTRLTVL.

For the CDR3, the DNA is TGTGCCTGGAGTGTACTCAGAGGGGGCGTCTATGGCTACACCTTC. Amino acid sequence: CAWSVLRGGVYGYTF. The chain has TRBV30 and TRBJ1-2; 7 bases fit TRBD1. There are 15 residues in the CDR3. The junction had 8 bases not matched to a gene; V was cut back by 0 bases and J by 4 bases. Germline CDR1 and CDR2: GTSNPN and SVGIG (reference sequence).

The chain is built from TRBV29-1 and TRBJ2-4; the D is unclear. The CDR3 consists of 15 residues. The V end was cut by 5 bases, the J end by 5 bases, with 19 bases between. Germline lookup yields CDR1 SQVTM and CDR2 ANQGSEA. The CDR3 protein is CSVFRPGQVENIQYF. In nucleotides, the CDR3 is TGCAGCGTTTTCAGACCGGGTCAGGTAGAAAACATTCAGTACTTC.

The chain joins TRBV4-1 to TRBJ2-6, with D perhaps TRBD1 (6 bases). Trimming took 1 base from V and 6 from J, leaving 16 bases between them. The germline V gene encodes CDR1 MGHRA and CDR2 YSYEKL. The CDR3 loop spans 17 amino acids. CDR3 residues: CASSQGDDRLQANVLTF. In nucleotides, the CDR3 is TGCGCCAGCAGCCAAGGGGATGACAGGCTCCAGGCCAACGTCCTGACTTTC.

This clone was seen a handful of times. V and J are TRBV19 and TRBJ2-1; TRBD1 matches 7 bases. Trimming removed 4 bases from V and 1 base from J; junction bases left unmatched: 7. The CDR3 spans 16 residues. Per the germline V gene, CDR1 is LNHDA and CDR2 is SQIVND (reference sequence). This chain's CDR3 is CASSKIGQESYNEQFF. CDR3 sequence (DNA): TGTGCCAGTAGTAAGATCGGACAGGAGTCCTACAATGAGCAGTTCTTC.

The V call is TRBV29-1, the J call TRBJ2-3, with D maybe TRBD1 (6 bases). V was pared by 6 bases and J by 2 bases, with 9 bases between. Looked up from germline, CDR1 is SQVTM and CDR2 is ANQGSEA. The CDR3 spans 12 residues. CDR3 protein: CSVRTATDTQYF. The CDR3 DNA sequence: TGCAGCGTCCGGACAGCCACAGATACGCAGTATTTT.

The chain employs TRBV7-9 and TRBJ2-7, with a possible D match to TRBD2 (5 bases). Germline V gene lookup returns CDR1 SEHNR and CDR2 FQNEAQ (reference sequence). Between the trimmed V and J ends, which lost 6 bases and 1 base, there was a span of 7 bases. CDR3 size: 12 residues. The CDR3 sequence: CASSRESYEQYF. As DNA, the CDR3 is TGTGCCAGCAGTAGGGAGTCCTACGAGCAGTACTTC.

V is TRBV11-3 and J is TRBJ2-2, with D unclear. This CDR3 has 13 amino acids. Germline V lookup: CDR1 SGHNT, CDR2 YENEEA. V lost 4 bases and J 5 bases, leaving 8 bases between the germline ends. CDR3 sequence reads: CASSSQNTGELFF. The CDR3 region has the DNA TGTGCCAGCAGCTCTCAGAATACCGGGGAGCTGTTTTTT.

The rearrangement uses TRBV29-1 and TRBJ2-7; the D is unclear. The CDR3 totals 10 residues. V was trimmed by 5 bases and J by 2 bases, leaving 4 bases between them. Germline loops: CDR1 SQVTM, CDR2 ANQGSEA. The CDR3: CSVRTYEQYF. CDR3 DNA: TGCAGCGTTCGGACCTACGAGCAGTACTTC.

CDR3 nucleotide sequence: TGTGCCAGCAGCGTAACAGGGGCTGGGGCCAACGTCCTGACTTTC. This sequence encodes CASSVTGAGANVLTF. V gene TRBV9 combines with J gene TRBJ2-6, with TRBD1 matching over 7 bases. V lost 1 base to trimming and J lost 2 bases; unmatched junction nucleotides: 0. The CDR3 is 15 residues long. The germline gives CDR1 SGDLS, CDR2 YYNGEE.

The J gene is TRBJ2-3, the V gene TRBV29-1, with D maybe TRBD2 (6 bases). The V gene's germline CDR1 is SQVTM and CDR2 ANQGSEA. The CDR3 contains 11 residues. Trimming stripped 5 bases from V and 11 bases from J, with 14 bases between. The CDR3 loop reads CSVPGGIQQYF. The DNA for the CDR3 is TGCAGCGTTCCTGGGGGGATACAGCAGTATTTT.

V is TRBV5-1 and J is TRBJ2-5; D not certain. Per germline, CDR1 SGHRS and CDR2 YFSETQ. This CDR3 contains 13 residues. The V end lost 4 bases, the J end lost 7 bases, and 14 bases lay between the germline ends. The CDR3 DNA reads TGCGCCAGCAGCCTCCTCGACGGAGCGACCCAGTACTTC. Its translation: CASSLLDGATQYF.

The chain uses TRBV29-1 and TRBJ2-7; tentative D call: TRBD1 (6 bases). Trimming shortened V by 4 bases and J by 7 bases, and 17 bases separated the two germline ends. Germline loops: CDR1 SQVTM, CDR2 ANQGSEA. The CDR3 covers 13 residues. CDR3 coding DNA: TGCAGCGTTGGGACAGCTGCTTCTTTAGAGCAGTACTTC. Its protein product is CSVGTAASLEQYF.

This clone was seen once. The chain recombines TRBV30 with TRBJ2-3, with D uncertain. CDR3 size: 14 residues. Trimming cost V 4 bases and J 4 bases, with 15 bases left between them. Germline V CDR1 and CDR2: GTSNPN, SVGIG (reference sequence). CDR3: CAWTISRSADTQYF. The CDR3 bases are TGTGCCTGGACAATCTCACGCTCCGCAGATACGCAGTATTTT.

The chain joins TRBV30 to TRBJ2-7; 7 nucleotides align to TRBD1. V dropped 5 bases and J dropped 1; count of bases not matched to a gene: 23. Germline V CDR1 and CDR2: GTSNPN, SVGIG (reference sequence). This CDR3 contains 19 residues. CDR3 in DNA: TGTGCCTGGCTCGAGCCCCGGCTCGGGACAGCGCGAGGGTCCTACGAGCAGTACTTC. The encoded protein is CAWLEPRLGTARGSYEQYF. Using reference TRBV30 and TRBJ2-7 for the parts outside the CDR3, the full variable domain is SQTIHQWPATLVQPVGSPLSLECTVEGTSNPNLYWYRQAAGRGLQLLFYSVGIGQISSEVPQNLSASRPQDRQFILSSKKLLLSDSGFYLCAWLEPRLGTARGSYEQYFGPGTRLTVT.

V and J are TRBV5-6 and TRBJ1-1; D remains ambiguous. V shed 0 bases and J shed 0 bases, with 6 bases lying between them. The CDR3 runs 14 residues. Germline CDR1 SGHDT, CDR2 YYEEEE. DNA for the CDR3: TGTGCCAGCAGCTTGGACGTAATGAACACTGAAGCTTTCTTT. Amino acids: CASSLDVMNTEAFF.

This clone has a handful of counts. The chain employs TRBV10-3 and TRBJ1-6, with D unresolved. The CDR3 extends over 14 amino acids. With 2 bases removed from V and 11 bases from J, the gap between germline ends came to 13 bases. Germline CDR1 ENHRY, CDR2 SYGVKD. CDR3 amino acids: CAISETIHLTPLHF. The CDR3 coding sequence is TGTGCCATCAGTGAGACGATACACCTGACACCCCTCCACTTT.

This clone was seen more than once but under ten times. The V and J genes are TRBV10-3 and TRBJ1-2; D is perhaps TRBD1 (6 bases). Germline V gene data show CDR1 as ENHRY and CDR2 as SYGVKD. The CDR3 length is 16 residues. The V and J ends lost 3 bases and 3 bases respectively, with 17 bases between them. CDR3 coding DNA: TGTGCCATCAGTGACATTAGGACGGAGGGGGACTATGGCTACACCTTC. Translation gives CAISDIRTEGDYGYTF.

This clone was detected a few times. This chain uses TRBV11-2 with TRBJ2-3, with D possibly being TRBD2 (5 bases). CDR1 and CDR2 (germline): SGHAT, FQNNGV. The CDR3 runs 12 residues. The V end was cut by 5 bases, the J end by 3 bases, with 6 bases between. The CDR3 protein is CASSVATDTQYF. CDR3 in DNA: TGTGCCAGCAGCGTAGCGACAGATACGCAGTATTTT.

The rearrangement links TRBV4-3 to TRBJ2-1; D is possibly TRBD2 (6 bases). Looked up from germline, CDR1 is LGHNA and CDR2 is YSLEER. This CDR3 has 14 amino acids. V was shortened by 4 bases and J by 4 bases, with 11 bases between the two germline ends. CDR3 region: CASSPAGGYNEQFF. For the CDR3, the DNA is TGCGCCAGCAGCCCCGCCGGGGGATACAATGAGCAGTTCTTC.